These 23 T cell receptor beta chains share one sample of origin, sequenced in a study of T-cell reconstitution after alpha-beta-depleted transplantation in children (dated by TCRdb to about 2016). Receptors were amplified or captured by PCR. Reads for this sample came from an Illumina HiSeq 2500. To normalize quantification of the TCRbeta repertoire, the TCR libraries were built with molecular barcoding that relied on unique molecular identifiers. Clones were called with MiXCR by TCRdb after fastp trimmed the public reads at Q25, and only in-frame beta chains were retained. Rows are unified per CDR3 protein, each entry keeping the most common DNA and genes. In all, the sample holds some 550,000 distinct CDR3 sequences, and 15% to 20% of those were seen once. Of the sample, more than 2.5% falls within the top ten clones. The source was PBMCs from the stem cell graft donor, collected from the stem cell graft. Receptors originate from a human donor who donated a stem cell graft to a child with acute lymphoblastic leukemia.

This chain links TRBV29-1 with TRBJ1-5; possible D gene TRBD1, 6 bases. The ends were cut back, 0 bases at V and 5 bases at J, with 8 bases in the middle. The CDR3 has 13 amino acids. Per germline, CDR1 SQVTM and CDR2 ANQGSEA. The DNA of the CDR3 is TGCAGCGTTGAAGAAACAGGGCATCAGCCCCAGCATTTT. This translates into CSVEETGHQPQHF.

This chain's CDR3 is CSVQGLAGGPVYEQYF. The CDR3 region has the DNA TGCAGCGTCCAAGGACTAGCGGGAGGACCCGTCTACGAGCAGTACTTC. The chain links TRBV29-1 to TRBJ2-7, with 14 bases identical to TRBD2. V shed 6 bases and J 3 bases; nucleotides not matched to a gene: 10. This CDR3 has 16 amino acids. Germline loops: CDR1 SQVTM, CDR2 ANQGSEA.

This clonotype occurred a few times. The J gene is TRBJ2-7, the V gene TRBV5-6; D gene uncertain. V shed 0 bases and J shed 4 bases, with 5 bases lying between them. Germline CDR1 is SGHDT and CDR2 is YYEEEE. The CDR3 loop spans 12 amino acids. The CDR3 DNA reads TGTGCCAGCAGCTTGGTCCTATACGAGCAGTACTTC. Translation: CASSLVLYEQYF.

This clonotype was seen more than once but under ten times. This chain connects TRBV9 to TRBJ2-2, with TRBD1 matching 9 bases. V lost 5 bases to trimming and J lost 1 base; unmatched junction nucleotides: 9. The CDR3 length is 17 residues. CDR1 SGDLS and CDR2 YYNGEE come from the germline V gene. The CDR3 nucleotides are TGTGCCAGCAGGGCCCATGGACAGGGGCGGAACACCGGGGAGCTGTTTTTT. Translating it yields CASRAHGQGRNTGELFF.

This clonotype was seen a few times. The chain is built from TRBV29-1 and TRBJ1-1; D unresolved. This CDR3 is 12 amino acids long. Trimming cost V 5 bases and J 1 base, with 8 bases left between them. From germline, CDR1 is SQVTM and CDR2 ANQGSEA. The CDR3: CSVRTENTEAFF. The DNA of the CDR3 is TGCAGCGTTAGGACGGAGAACACTGAAGCTTTCTTT.

This clonotype occurred many times. The CDR3 reads CASSLGYYNEQFF. The CDR3 bases are TGTGCCAGCAGTTTAGGGTACTACAATGAGCAGTTCTTC. The chain employs TRBV12-3 or TRBV12-4 and TRBJ2-1; D remains unclear. The V end was cut by 1 base, the J end by 3 bases, with 4 bases between. This CDR3 has 13 residues.

V gene TRBV12-3 or TRBV12-4 combines with J gene TRBJ1-3; D may be TRBD1 (5 bases). The CDR3 extends over 16 amino acids. V was cut by 2 bases and J by 0 bases, with 11 bases left in between. Here the CDR3 reads CASSLRRGRSGNTIYF. For the CDR3, the DNA is TGTGCCAGCAGTTTACGGAGGGGCCGCTCTGGAAACACCATATATTTT.

The genes are TRBV2 and TRBJ1-2; the D is unclear. The CDR3 consists of 13 residues. V dropped 7 bases and J dropped 4 bases, with 13 bases sitting between them. The V gene's germline CDR1 is SNHLY and CDR2 FYNNEI. The DNA of the CDR3 is TGTGCCAGCACCCCGACAACGACCTATGGCTACACCTTC. Protein: CASTPTTTYGYTF.

The chain recombines TRBV20-1 with TRBJ2-2; the match to TRBD2 covers 12 bases. The CDR3 consists of 14 residues. Per germline, CDR1 DFQATT and CDR2 SNEGSKA (reference sequence). The J segment lost 7 bases and the V segment lost 3 bases, leaving 3 bases of the junction unmatched. CDR3 protein: CSARTSGSGGELFF. CDR3 coding DNA: TGCAGTGCTAGGACTAGCGGGAGCGGCGGGGAGCTGTTTTTT.

This clonotype was counted a few times. The gene calls are TRBV4-1 and TRBJ2-7, with TRBD1 matching 9 bases. Germline V gene lookup returns CDR1 MGHRA and CDR2 YSYEKL. V shed 6 bases and J 4 bases; nucleotides not matched to a gene: 7. CDR3 size: 14 residues. The CDR3 loop is CASSFTTGGYEQYF. The CDR3 bases are TGCGCCAGCAGTTTTACGACAGGGGGGTACGAGCAGTACTTC.

The gene calls are TRBV5-1 and TRBJ2-2; D perhaps matches TRBD1 (5 bases). The V gene's germline CDR1 is SGHRS and CDR2 YFSETQ. The CDR3 is 17 residues long. V was shortened by 6 bases and J by 2 bases, with 20 bases between the two germline ends. CDR3 nucleotides: TGCGCCAGCAACCCAGCTTCGTACAGGACCAACACCGGGGAGCTGTTTTTT. This gives the protein CASNPASYRTNTGELFF.

This clonotype was seen a few times. The chain joins TRBV10-3 to TRBJ1-1, with 7 bases lining up with TRBD1. The CDR3 loop spans 15 amino acids. Germline CDR1 ENHRY, CDR2 SYGVKD. J gave up 9 bases and V 2 bases, and 12 bases lay outside the gene matches. CDR3 nucleotide sequence: TGTGCCATCAGTGAGCAGAACAGGGGTACGGGCAAAGCTTTCTTT. Encoded protein: CAISEQNRGTGKAFF.

This clonotype came up a few times. V usage is TRBV5-1 and J usage is TRBJ2-1, with 7 bases identical to TRBD2. The V and J ends lost 0 bases and 13 bases, in that order; junction bases with no gene match: 13. CDR1 is SGHRS, CDR2 YFSETQ, per germline. The CDR3 loop spans 15 amino acids. Written as DNA, the CDR3 is TGCGCCAGCAGCTTGGTCCCCATGGCGGGAGTAGTACAGTTCTTC. This translates into CASSLVPMAGVVQFF.

V usage is TRBV6-1 and J usage is TRBJ1-2; a weak D match, TRBD1 (5 bases). The CDR3 runs to 14 residues. Germline V CDR1 and CDR2: MNHNS, SASEGT. V was shortened by 6 bases and J by 2 bases, with 13 bases between the two germline ends. The CDR3: CASSQQTENYGYTF. The CDR3 coding sequence is TGTGCCAGCAGCCAGCAGACAGAAAACTATGGCTACACCTTC.

The rearrangement uses TRBV3-1 and TRBJ2-7; D gene uncertain. The CDR3 covers 12 residues. Germline V lookup: CDR1 LGHDT, CDR2 YNNKEL (reference sequence). V lost 4 bases and J 8 bases, leaving 12 bases between the germline ends. The CDR3 region has the DNA TGTGCCAGCAGCCGCAAGGGCGCCCAGCAGTACTTC. It translates to CASSRKGAQQYF.

This clonotype has just a few counts. J is TRBJ2-3 and V is TRBV20-1; 12 positions agree with TRBD2. The CDR3 is made up of 19 amino acids. V dropped 2 bases and J dropped 5; count of bases not matched to a gene: 17. From germline, CDR1 is DFQATT and CDR2 SNEGSKA (reference sequence). The CDR3 region has the DNA TGCAGTGCTAGACCGGGGTCGGTCCCGACTAGCGGGAGACGAGATACGCAGTATTTT. Amino acids: CSARPGSVPTSGRRDTQYF.

This clonotype was detected only a few times. The genes are TRBV24-1 and TRBJ2-1; TRBD2 matches 8 bases. Germline V gene lookup returns CDR1 KGHDR and CDR2 SFDVKD. V shed 0 bases, J shed 4 bases, and the junction held 1 base outside the gene matches. The CDR3 contains 15 residues. The CDR3 reads CATSDLTSGYNEQFF. CDR3 DNA: TGTGCCACCAGTGATTTGACTAGCGGATACAATGAGCAGTTCTTC.

This clonotype was counted between two and nine times. This rearrangement joins TRBV5-1 to TRBJ2-7, with D possibly TRBD1 on 6 matching bases. Between the trimmed V and J ends, which lost 3 bases and 1 base, there was a span of 11 bases. CDR1 and CDR2 (germline): SGHRS, YFSETQ. The CDR3 has 14 residues. The CDR3 reads CASSWSTGSYEQYF. CDR3 in DNA: TGCGCCAGCAGCTGGTCGACAGGATCCTACGAGCAGTACTTC.

This rearrangement joins TRBV5-1 to TRBJ1-1, with D unclear. The CDR3 totals 15 residues. Germline values: CDR1 SGHRS, CDR2 YFSETQ. V dropped 4 bases and J dropped 0 bases, with 13 bases sitting between them. In DNA form, the CDR3 reads TGCGCCAGCAGCCCCCGACCGGGAGTGAACACTGAAGCTTTCTTT. It encodes CASSPRPGVNTEAFF.

The table lists this clonotype with a few counts. The rearrangement links TRBV5-1 to TRBJ2-1, with 8 bases lining up with TRBD2. The ends lost 1 base at V and 7 bases at J; junction bases unmatched: 10. This CDR3 contains 16 residues. Germline lookup yields CDR1 SGHRS and CDR2 YFSETQ. The CDR3 is CASSLYLTGGLNEQFF. The CDR3 bases are TGCGCCAGCAGCTTGTATCTTACGGGAGGGTTAAATGAGCAGTTCTTC.

The rearrangement links TRBV5-1 to TRBJ2-5; the match to TRBD2 covers 10 bases. This CDR3 is built from 17 residues. V was pared by 1 base and J by 5 bases, with 11 bases of the junction left unmatched. Germline CDR1 and CDR2: SGHRS and YFSETQ. CDR3 residues: CASSLTGAGGPRETQYF. The CDR3 DNA sequence: TGCGCCAGCAGCTTGACCGGAGCGGGAGGGCCTCGGGAGACCCAGTACTTC. The full variable domain, its missing parts supplied by reference TRBV5-1 and TRBJ2-5, is KAGVTQTPRYLIKTRGQQVTLSCSPISGHRSVSWYQQTPGQGLQFLFEYFSETQRNKGNFPGRFSGRQFSNSRSEMNVSTLELGDSALYLCASSLTGAGGPRETQYFGPGTRLLVL.

In this sample, this clonotype turned up many times. The V call is TRBV6-5, the J call TRBJ2-1; D possibly corresponds to TRBD1 (5 bases). Germline V gene lookup returns CDR1 MNHEY and CDR2 SVGAGI. The CDR3 contains 12 residues. Trimming removed 5 bases from V and 7 bases from J, with 9 bases in between. The DNA for the CDR3 is TGTGCCAGCAGTCCCCAGGGTAATGAGCAGTTCTTC. Translating gives CASSPQGNEQFF.

The chain uses TRBV20-1 and TRBJ1-2; possible D gene TRBD1, 6 bases. The length of the CDR3 is 15 residues. V was clipped by 1 base and J by 4 bases, with 16 bases between them. Looked up from germline, CDR1 is DFQATT and CDR2 is SNEGSKA (reference sequence). The CDR3 is CSARALQGTLYGYTF. CDR3 in DNA: TGCAGTGCTAGAGCTTTACAGGGAACTCTCTATGGCTACACCTTC.